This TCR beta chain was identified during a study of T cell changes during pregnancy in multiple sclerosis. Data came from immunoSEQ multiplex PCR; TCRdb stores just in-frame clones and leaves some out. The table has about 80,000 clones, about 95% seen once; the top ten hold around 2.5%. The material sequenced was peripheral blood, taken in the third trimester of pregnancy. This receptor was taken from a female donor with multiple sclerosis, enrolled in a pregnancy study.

The CDR3 loop reads CASSLTGGNTEAFF. The CDR3 DNA reads TGTGCCAGCAGCTTAACAGGGGGGAACACTGAAGCTTTCTTT. The V call is TRBV7-6, the J call TRBJ1-1, with 8 bases lining up with TRBD1. Germline values: CDR1 SGHVS, CDR2 FNYEAQ. V was pared by 2 bases and J by 1 base, with 0 bases of the junction left unmatched. The CDR3 consists of 14 residues.